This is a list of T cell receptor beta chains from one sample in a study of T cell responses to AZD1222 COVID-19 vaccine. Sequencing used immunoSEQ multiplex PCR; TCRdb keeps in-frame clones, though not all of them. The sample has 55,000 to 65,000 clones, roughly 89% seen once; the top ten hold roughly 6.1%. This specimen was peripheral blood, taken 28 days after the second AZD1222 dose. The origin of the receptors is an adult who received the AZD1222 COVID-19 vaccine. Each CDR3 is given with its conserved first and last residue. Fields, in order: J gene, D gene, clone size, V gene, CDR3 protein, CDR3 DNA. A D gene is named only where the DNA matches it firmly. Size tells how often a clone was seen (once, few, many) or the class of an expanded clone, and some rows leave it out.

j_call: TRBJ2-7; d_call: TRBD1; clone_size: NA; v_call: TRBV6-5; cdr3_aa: CASSSRTGGASYEQYF; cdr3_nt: TGTGCCAGCAGTTCCCGCACAGGGGGCGCGTCCTACGAGCAGTACTTC
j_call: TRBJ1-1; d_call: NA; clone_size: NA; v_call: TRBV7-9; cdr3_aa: CASSLVLEAFF; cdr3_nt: TGTGCCAGCAGCTTAGTACTTGAAGCTTTCTTT
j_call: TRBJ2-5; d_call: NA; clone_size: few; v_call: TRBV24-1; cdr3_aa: CATSDQNRGGETQYF; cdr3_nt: TGTGCCACCAGTGATCAAAACAGGGGGGGCGAGACCCAGTACTTC
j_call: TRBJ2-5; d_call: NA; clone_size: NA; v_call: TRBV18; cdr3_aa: CASSQGSQETQYF; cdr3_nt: TGTGCCAGCTCCCAGGGTTCTCAAGAGACCCAGTACTTC
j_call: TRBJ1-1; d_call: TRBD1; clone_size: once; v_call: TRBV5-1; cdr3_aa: CASSLGQGPVTEAFF; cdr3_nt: TGCGCCAGCAGCTTGGGACAGGGGCCGGTCACTGAAGCTTTCTTT
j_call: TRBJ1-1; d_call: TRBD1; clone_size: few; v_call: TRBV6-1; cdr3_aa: CASSGRGGRAFSNTEAFF; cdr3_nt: TGTGCCAGCAGTGGCAGGGGGGGCAGGGCGTTTTCTAACACTGAAGCTTTCTTT
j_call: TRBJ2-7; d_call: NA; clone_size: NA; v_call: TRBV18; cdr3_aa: CASSPPGPGYEQYF; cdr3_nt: TGTGCCAGCTCACCACCGGGACCGGGCTACGAGCAGTACTTC
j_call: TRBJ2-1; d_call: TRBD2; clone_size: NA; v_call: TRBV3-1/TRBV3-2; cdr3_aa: CASSQDSGGPLLTLIYNEQFF; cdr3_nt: TGTGCCAGCAGCCAAGATAGCGGGGGACCCTTACTTACCCTTATTTACAATGAGCAGTTCTTC
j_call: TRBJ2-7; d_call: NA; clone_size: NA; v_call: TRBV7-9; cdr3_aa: CASSLTWEDEQYF; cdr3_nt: TGTGCCAGCAGCCTAACCTGGGAAGACGAGCAGTACTTC
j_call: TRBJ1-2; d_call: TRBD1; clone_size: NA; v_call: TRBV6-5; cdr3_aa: CASTSGQATHGYTF; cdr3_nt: TGTGCCAGCACTTCGGGACAGGCAACCCATGGCTACACCTTC
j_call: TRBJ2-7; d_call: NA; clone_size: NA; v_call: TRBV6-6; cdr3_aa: CASSPSTRYEQYF; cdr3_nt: TGTGCCAGCAGTCCCTCGACTCGCTACGAGCAGTACTTC
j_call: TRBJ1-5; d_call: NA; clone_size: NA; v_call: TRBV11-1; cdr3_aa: CASSLDPGSNQPQHF; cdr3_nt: TGTGCCAGCAGCTTAGATCCAGGGTCAAATCAGCCCCAGCATTTT
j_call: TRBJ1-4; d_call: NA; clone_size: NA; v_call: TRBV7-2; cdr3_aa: CASSLYAGRRTNEKLFF; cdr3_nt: TGTGCCAGCAGCTTATACGCAGGGAGGAGGACTAATGAAAAACTGTTTTTT
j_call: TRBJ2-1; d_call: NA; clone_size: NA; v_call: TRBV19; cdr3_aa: CASRDNEQFF; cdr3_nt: TGTGCCAGTAGGGACAATGAGCAGTTCTTC
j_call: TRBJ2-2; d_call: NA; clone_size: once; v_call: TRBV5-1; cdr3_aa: CASSLGGNTGELFF; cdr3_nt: TGCGCCAGCAGCTTGGGAGGGAACACCGGGGAGCTGTTTTTT
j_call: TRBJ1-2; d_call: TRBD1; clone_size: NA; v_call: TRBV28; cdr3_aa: CASSSGTGLRGYTF; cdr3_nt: TGTGCCAGCAGTTCCGGGACAGGGCTTCGTGGCTACACCTTC
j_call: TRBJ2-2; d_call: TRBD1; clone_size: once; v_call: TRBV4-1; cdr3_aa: CASSYPGGQVMIGSGELFF; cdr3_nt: TGCGCCAGCAGCTATCCTGGGGGACAGGTCATGATCGGCTCCGGGGAGCTGTTTTTT
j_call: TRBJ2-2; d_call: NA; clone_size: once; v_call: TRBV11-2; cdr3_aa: CASNPGPNTGELFF; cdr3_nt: TGTGCCAGCAACCCGGGTCCAAACACCGGGGAGCTGTTTTTT
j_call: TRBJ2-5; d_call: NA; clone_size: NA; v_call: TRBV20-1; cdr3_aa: CSAELDSQYF; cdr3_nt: TGCAGTGCTGAGTTGGACTCGCAGTACTTC
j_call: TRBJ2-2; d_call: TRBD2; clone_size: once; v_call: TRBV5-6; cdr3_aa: CASSLRAGNTGELFF; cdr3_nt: TGTGCCAGCAGCTTGCGAGCGGGAAACACCGGGGAGCTGTTTTTT
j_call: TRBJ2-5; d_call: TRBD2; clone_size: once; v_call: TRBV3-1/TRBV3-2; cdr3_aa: CASSPGTSRETQYF; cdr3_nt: TGTGCCAGCAGTCCCGGGACTAGCCGAGAGACCCAGTACTTC
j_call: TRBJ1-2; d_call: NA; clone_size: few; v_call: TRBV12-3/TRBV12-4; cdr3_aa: CASSLVGGYTF; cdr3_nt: TGTGCCAGCAGTTTAGTCGGTGGCTACACCTTC
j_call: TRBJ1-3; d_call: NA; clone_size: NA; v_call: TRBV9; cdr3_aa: CASSGRRGADGNTIYF; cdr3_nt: TGTGCCAGCAGCGGCCGTCGGGGGGCGGACGGAAACACCATATATTTT
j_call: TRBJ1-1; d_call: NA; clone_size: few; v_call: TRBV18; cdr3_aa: CASSPNGDTEAFF; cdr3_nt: TGTGCCAGCTCACCGAACGGAGACACTGAAGCTTTCTTT
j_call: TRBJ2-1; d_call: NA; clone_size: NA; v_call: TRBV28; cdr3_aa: CASSLRTEQFF; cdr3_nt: TGTGCCAGCAGTTTGCGGACTGAGCAGTTCTTC
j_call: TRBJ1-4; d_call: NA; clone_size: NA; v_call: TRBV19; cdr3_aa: CASTMTGRSNEKLFF; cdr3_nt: TGTGCCAGTACCATGACGGGGCGAAGTAATGAAAAACTGTTTTTT
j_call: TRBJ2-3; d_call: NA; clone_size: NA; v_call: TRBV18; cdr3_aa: CASSVIPGVPNTDTQYF; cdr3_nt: TGTGCCAGCTCAGTTATTCCGGGAGTACCTAACACAGATACGCAGTATTTT
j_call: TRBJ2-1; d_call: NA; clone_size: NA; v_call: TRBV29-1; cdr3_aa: CSVRLRADYNEQFF; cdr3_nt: TGCAGCGTTCGGTTGAGGGCCGATTACAATGAGCAGTTCTTC
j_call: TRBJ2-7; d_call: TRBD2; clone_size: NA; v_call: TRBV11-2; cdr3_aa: CASSPGSGRTYEQYF; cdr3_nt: TGTGCCAGCAGCCCCGGTAGCGGGAGAACCTACGAGCAGTACTTC
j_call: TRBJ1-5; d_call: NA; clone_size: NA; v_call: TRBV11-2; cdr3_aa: CASSQQGMGNQPQHF; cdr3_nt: TGTGCCAGCAGCCAACAGGGTATGGGCAATCAGCCCCAGCATTTT
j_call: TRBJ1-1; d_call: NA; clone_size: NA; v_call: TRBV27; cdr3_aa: CASSPLQGGNTEAFF; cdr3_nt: TGTGCCAGCAGTCCCTTACAGGGAGGGAACACTGAAGCTTTCTTT
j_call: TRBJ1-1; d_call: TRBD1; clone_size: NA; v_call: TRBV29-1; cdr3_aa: CSAITGTGGVGTEAFF; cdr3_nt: TGCAGCGCAATAACCGGGACAGGGGGAGTGGGCACTGAAGCTTTCTTT
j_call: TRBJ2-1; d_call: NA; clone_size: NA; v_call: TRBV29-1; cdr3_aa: CSVEASGPTYNEQFF; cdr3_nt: TGCAGCGTTGAAGCCAGCGGTCCAACCTACAATGAGCAGTTCTTC
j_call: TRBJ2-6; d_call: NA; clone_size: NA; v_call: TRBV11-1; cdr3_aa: CASSLAGANVLTF; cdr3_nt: TGTGCCAGCAGCCTGGCGGGGGCCAACGTCCTGACTTTC
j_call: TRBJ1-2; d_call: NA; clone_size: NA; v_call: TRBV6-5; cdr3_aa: CASTYPGSGYTF; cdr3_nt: TGTGCCAGCACTTACCCAGGGTCTGGCTACACCTTC
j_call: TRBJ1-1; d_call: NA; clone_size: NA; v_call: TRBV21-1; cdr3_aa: CASSKEGRWVGFLFEAFF; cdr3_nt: TGTGCCAGCAGCAAAGAGGGCAGATGGGTGGGGTTCTTATTCGAAGCTTTCTTT
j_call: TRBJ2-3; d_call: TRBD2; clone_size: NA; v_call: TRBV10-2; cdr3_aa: CASAMGLAADTQYF; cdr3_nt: TGCGCCAGCGCGATGGGACTAGCTGCAGATACGCAGTATTTT
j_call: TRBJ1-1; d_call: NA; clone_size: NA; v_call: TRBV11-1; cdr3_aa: CASSPRWGNTEAFF; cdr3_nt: TGTGCCAGCAGCCCACGCTGGGGGAACACTGAAGCTTTCTTT
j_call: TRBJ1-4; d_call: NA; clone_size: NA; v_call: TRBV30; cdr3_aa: CAWSPGTNEKLFF; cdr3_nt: TGTGCCTGGAGTCCTGGCACTAATGAAAAACTGTTTTTT
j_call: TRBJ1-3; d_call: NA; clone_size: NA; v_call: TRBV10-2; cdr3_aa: CASLGQGTGNTIYF; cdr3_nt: TGCGCCAGCCTGGGGCAGGGAACGGGAAACACCATATATTTT
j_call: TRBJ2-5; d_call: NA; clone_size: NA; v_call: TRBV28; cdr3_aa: CASSVGQTTQYF; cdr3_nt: TGTGCCAGCAGTGTGGGACAAACGACCCAGTACTTC
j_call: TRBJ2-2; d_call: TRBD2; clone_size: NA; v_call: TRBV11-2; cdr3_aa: CASSFRVGGPRELFF; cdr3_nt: TGTGCCAGCAGCTTCCGGGTGGGAGGGCCGCGGGAGCTGTTTTTT
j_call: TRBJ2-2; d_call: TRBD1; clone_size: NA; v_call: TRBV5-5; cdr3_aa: CASSLGQGRIGELFF; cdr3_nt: TGTGCCAGCAGCTTGGGACAGGGGCGGATCGGGGAGCTGTTTTTT
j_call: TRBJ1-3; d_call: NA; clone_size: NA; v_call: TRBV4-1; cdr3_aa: CASSQEFGRSSGNTIYF; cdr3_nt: TGCGCCAGCAGCCAAGAATTCGGGCGGAGCTCTGGAAACACCATATATTTT
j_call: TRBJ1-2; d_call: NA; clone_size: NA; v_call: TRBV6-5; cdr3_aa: CASSYSEGNYGYTF; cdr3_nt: TGTGCCAGCAGTTACTCCGAGGGGAACTATGGCTACACCTTC
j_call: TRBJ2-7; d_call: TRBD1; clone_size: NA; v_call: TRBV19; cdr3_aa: CASTPTGVRNEQYF; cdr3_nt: TGTGCCAGTACCCCGACAGGGGTTCGAAACGAGCAGTACTTC
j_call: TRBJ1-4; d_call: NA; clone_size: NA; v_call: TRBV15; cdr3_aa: CATSRGSNEKLFF; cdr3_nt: TGTGCCACCAGCAGAGGCAGTAATGAAAAACTGTTTTTT
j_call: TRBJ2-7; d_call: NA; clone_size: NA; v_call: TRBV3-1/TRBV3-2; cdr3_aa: CASSQEGGLYEQYF; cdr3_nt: TGTGCCAGCAGCCAAGAAGGCGGTCTCTACGAGCAGTACTTC
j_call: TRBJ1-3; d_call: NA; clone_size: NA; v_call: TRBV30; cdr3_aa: CAWSRGDSGNTIYF; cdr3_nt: TGTGCCTGGAGTCGAGGGGACTCTGGAAACACCATATATTTT
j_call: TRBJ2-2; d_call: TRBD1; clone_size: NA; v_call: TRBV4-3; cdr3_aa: CASSQRQGSTTGELFF; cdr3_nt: TGCGCCAGCAGCCAGAGACAGGGGTCGACCACCGGGGAGCTGTTTTTT
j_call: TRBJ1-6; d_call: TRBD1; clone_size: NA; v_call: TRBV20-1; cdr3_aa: CSASTSGGGSPLHF; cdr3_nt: TGCAGTGCTAGTACCTCAGGGGGGGGTTCACCCCTCCACTTT
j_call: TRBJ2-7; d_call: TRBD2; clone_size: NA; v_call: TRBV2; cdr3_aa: CASSLRTSGRYEQYF; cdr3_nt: TGTGCCAGCAGTTTGAGGACTAGCGGTCGCTACGAGCAGTACTTC
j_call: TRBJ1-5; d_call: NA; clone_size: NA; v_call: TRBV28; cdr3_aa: CASSRRMGDQPQHF; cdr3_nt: TGTGCCAGCAGCCGTAGGATGGGGGATCAGCCCCAGCATTTT
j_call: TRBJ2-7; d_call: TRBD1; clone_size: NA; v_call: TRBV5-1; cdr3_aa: CASSKTGVSYEQYF; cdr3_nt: TGCGCCAGCAGCAAGACAGGGGTATCCTACGAGCAGTACTTC
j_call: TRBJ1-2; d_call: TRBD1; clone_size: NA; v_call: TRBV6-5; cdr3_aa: CASSYSDRDYGYTF; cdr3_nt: TGTGCCAGCAGTTACTCGGACAGGGACTATGGCTACACCTTC
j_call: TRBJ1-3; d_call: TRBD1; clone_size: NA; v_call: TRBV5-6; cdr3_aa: CASSLRDRGNTIYF; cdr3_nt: TGTGCCAGCAGCCTCCGGGACAGGGGAAACACCATATATTTT
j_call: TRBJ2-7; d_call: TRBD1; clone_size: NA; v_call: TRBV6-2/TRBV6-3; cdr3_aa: CASSGTGDGYEQYF; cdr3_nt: TGTGCCAGCAGTGGAACAGGGGACGGCTACGAGCAGTACTTC
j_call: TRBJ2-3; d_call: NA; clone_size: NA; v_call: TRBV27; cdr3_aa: CASSVRDSRRTDTQYF; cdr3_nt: TGTGCCAGCAGTGTCCGGGACTCGAGACGCACAGATACGCAGTATTTT
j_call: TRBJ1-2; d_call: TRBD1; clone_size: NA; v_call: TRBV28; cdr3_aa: CASSSRQGLFGYTF; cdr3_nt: TGTGCCAGCAGTTCCCGACAGGGTTTATTTGGCTACACCTTC
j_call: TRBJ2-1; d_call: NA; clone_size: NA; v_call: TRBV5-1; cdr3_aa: CASSLEISGLYNEQFF; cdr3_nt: TGCGCCAGCAGCTTGGAAATCTCGGGACTGTACAATGAGCAGTTCTTC